The clone carrying this T cell receptor (beta chain) appeared a single time. The data derive from a study of T cells in Graves' hyperthyroidism and ophthalmopathy. Newly diagnosed patients aged 18 to 65 had hyperthyroidism of under 2 months' duration. Orbital computed tomography, thyroid ultrasound, serum thyroxine and TRAb, and clinical symptoms together informed the diagnoses. RNA transcripts were the template for amplifying TCR beta CDR3 regions. The HTBI set primed first-round TCR CDR3 RT-PCR. TCRdb re-called the multiplex PCR reads through MiXCR, storing one row per CDR3 protein. The sample has some 27,000 distinct CDR3 sequences; under 55% are singletons. The specimen was blood. The receptor was isolated from a woman aged 30 to 39 with Graves' hyperthyroidism.

Here the CDR3 reads CASSDWAHRPDSYEQYF. CDR3 DNA sequence: TGCGCCAGCAGTGATTGGGCTCACAGGCCCGACTCCTACGAGCAGTACTTC. V usage is TRBV10-2 and J usage is TRBJ2-7, with D possibly being TRBD1 (5 bases). Trimming removed 3 bases at V and 0 bases at J, with 18 bases between. The CDR3 is made up of 17 amino acids. Germline V gene data show CDR1 as WSHSY and CDR2 as SAAADI.